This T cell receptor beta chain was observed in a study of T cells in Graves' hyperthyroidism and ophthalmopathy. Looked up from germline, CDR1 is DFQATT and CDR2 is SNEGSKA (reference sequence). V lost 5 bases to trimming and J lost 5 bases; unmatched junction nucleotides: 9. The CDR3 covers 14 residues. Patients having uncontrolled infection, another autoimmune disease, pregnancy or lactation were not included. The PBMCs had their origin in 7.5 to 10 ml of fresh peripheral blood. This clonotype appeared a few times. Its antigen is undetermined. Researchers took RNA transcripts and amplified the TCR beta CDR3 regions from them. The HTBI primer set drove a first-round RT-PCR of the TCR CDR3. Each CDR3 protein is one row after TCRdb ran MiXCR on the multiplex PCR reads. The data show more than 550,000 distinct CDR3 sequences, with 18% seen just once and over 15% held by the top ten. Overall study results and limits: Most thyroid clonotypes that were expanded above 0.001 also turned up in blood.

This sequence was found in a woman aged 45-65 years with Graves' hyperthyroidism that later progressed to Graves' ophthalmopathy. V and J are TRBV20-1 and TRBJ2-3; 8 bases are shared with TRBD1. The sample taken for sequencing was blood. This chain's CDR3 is CSAWTGSIGDTQYF. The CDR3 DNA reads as TGCAGTGCTTGGACAGGGTCGATTGGAGATACGCAGTATTTT.